The 21 T cell receptor beta chains presented below share a single source sample, sequenced in a study of T-cell memory formation after mild COVID-19. One entry per CDR3 protein, called by TCRdb with MiXCR from the 5' RACE reads. The sample records hundreds of thousands of distinct CDR3 sequences, about 18% being singletons. Sequencing was performed on PBMCs or a T cell subset sorted from them (not recorded which). All receptors come from an adult woman who had mild COVID-19 (a few samples of this study predate the infection). Cell type and time point are not known.

The chain links TRBV6-6 to TRBJ1-5; D may be TRBD1 (5 bases). Trimming left V 5 bases short and J 6 bases short, with 14 bases between. Per the germline V gene, CDR1 is MNHNY and CDR2 is SVGAGI (reference sequence). The CDR3 has 14 amino acids. Here the CDR3 reads CASSRDGPSQPQHF. The CDR3 DNA reads as TGTGCCAGCAGTAGGGACGGACCAAGTCAGCCCCAGCATTTT.

The V call is TRBV27, the J call TRBJ1-1; the D gene is possibly TRBD1 (5 bases). Per the germline V gene, CDR1 is MNHEY and CDR2 is SMNVEV (reference sequence). V lost 6 bases and J 5 bases, leaving 16 bases between the germline ends. The CDR3 length is 14 residues. The DNA for the CDR3 is TGTGCCAGCAGCCCTTGGGGCGAGAGGACTGAAGCTTTCTTT. Translated, it gives CASSPWGERTEAFF.

This clonotype was found a few times. The genes are TRBV13 and TRBJ2-3; 7 nucleotides agree with TRBD1. Per the germline V gene, CDR1 is PRHDT and CDR2 is FYEKMQ (reference sequence). The V and J ends lost 5 bases and 5 bases, in that order; junction bases with no gene match: 10. CDR3 length equals 15 residues. The CDR3 nucleotides are TGTGCCAGCAGCCACACCCTGGGACAGTTAGATACGCAGTATTTT. This gives the protein CASSHTLGQLDTQYF. Supplemented by reference TRBV13 and TRBJ2-3, the full variable domain reads AAGVIQSPRHLIKEKRETATLKCYPIPRHDTVYWYQQGPGQDPQFLISFYEKMQSDKGSIPDRFSAQQFSDYHSELNMSSLELGDSALYFCASSHTLGQLDTQYFGPGTRLTVL.

This chain connects TRBV5-4 to TRBJ2-5; 12 bases map to TRBD2. The germline gives CDR1 SGHNT, CDR2 YYREEE (reference sequence). V lost 4 bases to trimming and J lost 5 bases; unmatched junction nucleotides: 12. The CDR3 length is 17 residues. The CDR3 loop is CASSRKASGGAGETQYF. DNA of the CDR3: TGTGCCAGCAGCCGCAAGGCTAGCGGGGGGGCAGGCGAGACCCAGTACTTC.

The gene calls are TRBV9 and TRBJ1-2; 7 bases are shared with TRBD1. The V and J ends lost 3 bases and 8 bases, in that order; junction bases with no gene match: 10. Germline V gene data show CDR1 as SGDLS and CDR2 as YYNGEE. The CDR3 has 14 residues. The CDR3 bases are TGTGCCAGCAGCGCAGACAGGGAGTTTCGGGGCTACACCTTC. Translated: CASSADREFRGYTF.

The V call is TRBV6-5, the J call TRBJ1-2; D ambiguous. This CDR3 comprises 11 residues. Germline assignment: CDR1 MNHEY and CDR2 SVGAGI. The V gene lost 6 bases and the J gene lost 8 bases, with 10 bases spanning the gap. The CDR3 DNA sequence: TGTGCCAGCAGGCTCCGCCTAGGCTACACCTTC. Protein product: CASRLRLGYTF.

V and J are TRBV27 and TRBJ2-2; no clear D. V was trimmed by 6 bases and J by 0 bases, leaving 8 bases between them. The CDR3 is 14 residues long. The germline CDR1 and CDR2 sequences are MNHEY and SMNVEV (reference sequence). The CDR3 DNA reads as TGTGCCAGCAGACTCCAGGCGAACACCGGGGAGCTGTTTTTT. As protein: CASRLQANTGELFF.

The chain combines TRBV29-1 with TRBJ2-7, with 8 bases that match TRBD2. Trimming cost V 3 bases and J 1 base; bases outside gene matches: 5. Germline assignment: CDR1 SQVTM and CDR2 ANQGSEA. This CDR3 spans 14 amino acids. The CDR3, as DNA: TGCAGCGTTGAGGGGACTAGTGGATCCTACGAGCAGTACTTC. It yields the protein CSVEGTSGSYEQYF.

This clonotype occurred a few times. The chain is built from TRBV5-1 and TRBJ2-1; 11 nucleotides align to TRBD2. Germline loops: CDR1 SGHRS, CDR2 YFSETQ. The V segment lost 0 bases and the J segment 5 bases; nucleotides outside the gene matches: 1. This CDR3 comprises 15 residues. CDR3 sequence reads: CASSLALAGDNEQFF. DNA of the CDR3: TGCGCCAGCAGCTTGGCACTAGCGGGGGACAATGAGCAGTTCTTC.

The CDR3 region is CASSSPTGLNYGYTF. CDR3 coding DNA: TGTGCCAGCAGCTCGCCAACAGGGCTTAACTATGGCTACACCTTC. V gene TRBV7-2 combines with J gene TRBJ1-2; D might be TRBD1 (6 bases). Between the trimmed V and J ends, which lost 4 bases and 1 base, there was a span of 13 bases. CDR1 and CDR2 from the germline V gene are SGHTA and FQGNSA. CDR3 size: 15 residues.

The chain recombines TRBV29-1 with TRBJ2-1; TRBD2 agrees at 10 bases. The CDR3 consists of 16 residues. From germline, CDR1 is SQVTM and CDR2 ANQGSEA. Losses at the gene ends were 4 bases for V and 4 bases for J; bases not matched to a gene: 10. The DNA for the CDR3 is TGCAGCGTTGCACCCGGGACTAGCGAAAGGTACAATGAGCAGTTCTTC. The encoded protein is CSVAPGTSERYNEQFF.

The chain has TRBV20-1 and TRBJ1-5, with 9 bases identical to TRBD1. The CDR3 sequence is 13 residues long. J lost 7 bases, V lost 3 bases, and 4 bases had no gene match. The germline gives CDR1 DFQATT, CDR2 SNEGSKA (reference sequence). The CDR3 sequence is CSASGTGKQPQHF. Here the CDR3 DNA reads TGCAGTGCTAGCGGGACAGGGAAACAGCCCCAGCATTTT.

This rearrangement joins TRBV10-3 to TRBJ2-5, with TRBD2 identical over 8 bases. The CDR3 covers 14 residues. The germline CDR1 and CDR2 sequences are ENHRY and SYGVKD. V shed 2 bases, J shed 4 bases, and the junction held 3 bases outside the gene matches. Here the CDR3 DNA reads TGTGCCATCAGTGAGGACCTAGCGGGAGAGACCCAGTACTTC. Residues: CAISEDLAGETQYF.

In this sample, this clonotype turned up a few times. This chain joins TRBV3-1 and TRBJ1-6, with 8 positions matching TRBD1. The CDR3 extends over 16 amino acids. Trimming took 4 bases from V and 7 from J; bases not matched to a gene: 9. Germline V gene data show CDR1 as LGHDT and CDR2 as YNNKEL (reference sequence). The CDR3 sequence: CASSRPSGQANSPLHF. The CDR3 DNA reads as TGTGCCAGCAGCCGTCCATCGGGACAGGCCAATTCACCCCTCCACTTT.

This clonotype showed up just a few times. V usage is TRBV7-2 and J usage is TRBJ2-3; possible D gene TRBD1, 5 bases. The germline V gene has CDR1 SGHTA and CDR2 FQGNSA. The V end lost 5 bases, the J end lost 2 bases, and 8 bases lay between the germline ends. The CDR3 contains 13 residues. DNA for the CDR3: TGTGCCAGCAGCAGGGGATTCACAGATACGCAGTATTTT. Amino acids: CASSRGFTDTQYF. Using reference TRBV7-2 and TRBJ2-3 for the parts outside the CDR3, the full variable domain is GAGVSQSPSNKVTEKGKDVELRCDPISGHTALYWYRQSLGQGLEFLIYFQGNSAPDKSGLPSDRFSAERTGGSVSTLTIQRTQQEDSAVYLCASSRGFTDTQYFGPGTRLTVL.

The chain combines TRBV7-9 with TRBJ1-4; D unclear. Trimming stripped 7 bases from V and 13 bases from J, with 13 bases between. The CDR3 loop spans 11 amino acids. Germline loops: CDR1 SEHNR, CDR2 FQNEAQ (reference sequence). The CDR3 DNA is TGTGCCAGCACCCAAGACATGAGACTGTTTTTT. It translates to CASTQDMRLFF.

The rearrangement links TRBV24-1 to TRBJ2-1; 7 bases are shared with TRBD2. V shed 4 bases and J 4 bases; nucleotides not matched to a gene: 9. This CDR3 comprises 16 residues. Per germline, CDR1 KGHDR and CDR2 SFDVKD. CDR3 residues: CATSDPLTGGYNEQFF. The CDR3 coding sequence is TGTGCCACCAGTGACCCCTTGACGGGGGGATACAATGAGCAGTTCTTC.

The chain recombines TRBV7-9 with TRBJ2-1; 10 bases map to TRBD2. The CDR3 runs to 15 residues. After removal of 2 bases from V and 9 bases from J, the junction contained 7 bases not matched to a gene. CDR1 and CDR2 (germline): SEHNR, FQNEAQ (reference sequence). For the CDR3, the DNA is TGTGCCAGCAGCTTAACGGCTAGCGGGGGTATTGAGCAGTTCTTC. Translation gives CASSLTASGGIEQFF.

This clonotype was recorded many times. The chain is built from TRBV5-1 and TRBJ2-2; D gene ambiguous. Germline CDR1 reads SGHRS; CDR2 reads YFSETQ. The CDR3 sequence is 15 residues long. Trimming removed 0 bases from V and 1 base from J, with 7 bases in between. CDR3 amino acids: CASSLDARNTGELFF. The CDR3 DNA is TGCGCCAGCAGCTTGGATGCGAGGAACACCGGGGAGCTGTTTTTT.

In its sample, this clonotype was seen many times. The CDR3 bases are TGCGCCAGCAGCTTGGTTCCCAGCGGGCACAACACCGGGGAGCTGTTTTTT. It encodes CASSLVPSGHNTGELFF. V usage is TRBV5-1 and J usage is TRBJ2-2, with D maybe TRBD2 (6 bases). The germline V gene encodes CDR1 SGHRS and CDR2 YFSETQ. V was pared by 0 bases and J by 2 bases, with 14 bases between. The CDR3 is made up of 17 amino acids.

This clonotype was detected ten times or more. The CDR3 reads CASSPGPGASTDTQYF. CDR3 DNA: TGTGCCAGCAGCCCCGGCCCAGGAGCTAGCACAGATACGCAGTATTTT. The rearrangement joins TRBV5-6 to TRBJ2-3, with no clear D. CDR3 length equals 16 residues. V gave up 4 bases and J gave up 0 bases, with 15 bases separating them. CDR1 is SGHDT and CDR2 is YYEEEE in the germline V gene.